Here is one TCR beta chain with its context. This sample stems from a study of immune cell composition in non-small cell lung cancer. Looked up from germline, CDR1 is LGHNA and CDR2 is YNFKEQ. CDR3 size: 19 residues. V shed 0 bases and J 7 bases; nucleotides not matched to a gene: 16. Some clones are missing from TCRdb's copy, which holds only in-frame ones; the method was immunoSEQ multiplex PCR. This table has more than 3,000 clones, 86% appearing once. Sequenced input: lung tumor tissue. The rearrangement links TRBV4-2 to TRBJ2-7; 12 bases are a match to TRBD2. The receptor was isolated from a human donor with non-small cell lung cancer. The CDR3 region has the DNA TGTGCCAGCAGCCAAGATCTGACTAGCGGGGGAAATCTCGAGGGGGAGCAGTACTTC. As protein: CASSQDLTSGGNLEGEQYF.